This T cell receptor beta chain was identified in a study of identical twins. Using its own MiXCR run on the 5' RACE reads, TCRdb lists one record per CDR3 protein. The sample has some 300,000 distinct CDR3 sequences; 9% to 15% are singletons. This clonotype occurred a few times. The same sample was also studied in work on yellow fever vaccine responses in identical twins.

Sequenced material: CD8+ T cells sorted from blood. The sequence was obtained from a woman aged 18-29 years in good health.

In DNA form, the CDR3 reads TGTGCCAGCGCCGGGACTAGCGCTCTGGATACGCAGTATTTT. This gives the protein CASAGTSALDTQYF. This chain links TRBV28 with TRBJ2-3, with 10 bases fitting TRBD2. The germline V gene has CDR1 MDHEN and CDR2 SYDVKM. Losses at the gene ends were 8 bases for V and 6 bases for J; bases not matched to a gene: 8. This CDR3 contains 14 residues.